Listed below are T cell receptor beta chains from one sample, sequenced in a study of neurological immune-mediated disorders. MiXCR, applied by TCRdb to the 5' RACE reads, yields one record per CDR3 protein. The table has approximately 100,000 distinct CDR3 sequences, approximately 10% seen once. The sequencing input was PBMCs. Receptors were obtained from a female donor with HTLV-1-associated myelopathy (HAM/TSP). Each CDR3 is given with its conserved first and last residue. The D gene is left open where the match is weak. Size values are once, few and many counts, or a class for expanded clones, and some rows have none.

TGCGCCAGCAGCTTGGTTGAGGGATCAGGAGATACGCAGTATTTT | CASSLVEGSGDTQYF | - | 15 | TRBJ2-3 | TRBV5-1 | many
TGCAGCATAGAGAGGAGTATGAACACTGAAGCTTTCTTT | CSIERSMNTEAFF | - | 13 | TRBJ1-1 | TRBV29-1 | many
TGCGCCAGCAGCTTGTTGCAGGGAGCAGATACGCAGTATTTT | CASSLLQGADTQYF | - | 14 | TRBJ2-3 | TRBV5-1 | many
TGCAGTGCTAGAGTAAGGGATACGCAGTATTTT | CSARVRDTQYF | - | 11 | TRBJ2-3 | TRBV20-1 | many
TGTGCCACCAGCAAAAGGTTACAGGGATTAGGAGATACGCAGTATTTT | CATSKRLQGLGDTQYF | - | 16 | TRBJ2-3 | TRBV15 | many
TGTGCCACCAGCAGAGACGAGGATAGCTCCTACGAGCAGTACTTC | CATSRDEDSSYEQYF | - | 15 | TRBJ2-7 | TRBV15 | many
TGCAGTGCTAGAGATACCCAGCGGGGGGTTAACCAGTACTTC | CSARDTQRGVNQYF | TRBD2 | 14 | TRBJ2-5 | TRBV20-1 | many
TGTGCCAGCAGTTTAACTGAGGCCTTTAGGACTTCACCCCTCCACTTT | CASSLTEAFRTSPLHF | - | 16 | TRBJ1-6 | TRBV2 | medium-sized
TGTGCCAGCAGCTTAGTCGGGTCAGATACGCAGTATTTT | CASSLVGSDTQYF | - | 13 | TRBJ2-3 | TRBV7-2 | many
TGTGCCAGCAGCTTCCGAGGAGAGGCCCCCGCGGCCCAGTACTTC | CASSFRGEAPAAQYF | - | 15 | TRBJ2-5 | TRBV11-1 | many
TGCGCCAGCAGCACCAACAGGGAGGAGGCTGAAGCTTTCTTT | CASSTNREEAEAFF | - | 14 | TRBJ1-1 | TRBV5-1 | many
TGTGCCAGCAGCCCGCGGGACAGTCCCCGCTATGGCTACACCTTC | CASSPRDSPRYGYTF | TRBD1 | 15 | TRBJ1-2 | TRBV7-9 | many
TGCGCCAGCCTCCGAAGCACCGGGGAGATGTTTTTT | CASLRSTGEMFF | - | 12 | TRBJ2-2 | TRBV4-1 | -
TGCAGCGTTGATCAGGGGTCGAGGACCGGGGAGCTGTTTTTT | CSVDQGSRTGELFF | - | 14 | TRBJ2-2 | TRBV29-1 | -
TGTGCCAGCAGCTTAGTACGCGGATTTGAGACCCAGTACTTC | CASSLVRGFETQYF | - | 14 | TRBJ2-5 | TRBV11-2 | many
TGCAGTGCTAGAGAGCGTGGCTTTGACGAGCAGTACTTC | CSARERGFDEQYF | - | 13 | TRBJ2-7 | TRBV20-1 | many
TGCAGTGCTAGAGACCCAGGAAGGTTCTCCTACGAGCAGTACTTC | CSARDPGRFSYEQYF | - | 15 | TRBJ2-7 | TRBV20-1 | many
TGTGCCAGCAGTACCCACAGGGGGTTCTACAATGAGCAGTTCTTC | CASSTHRGFYNEQFF | TRBD1 | 15 | TRBJ2-1 | TRBV12-3/TRBV12-4 | few
TGTGCCAGCAGCCCCCTCGGGGGGCCAGATGCATCGACGCAGTATTTT | CASSPLGGPDASTQYF | - | 16 | TRBJ2-3 | TRBV7-8 | many
TGTGCCAGCAGTGACGGGGCTAATGAAAAACTGTTTTTT | CASSDGANEKLFF | - | 13 | TRBJ1-4 | TRBV2 | many
TGCGCCAGCAGCTTGGCCGGAAGGGCGCCTTCTGGAAACACCATATATTTT | CASSLAGRAPSGNTIYF | - | 17 | TRBJ1-3 | TRBV5-1 | many
TGTGCCAGCAGCTCCCGACTAGCGGGGGGAGGAGAGACCCAGTACTTC | CASSSRLAGGGETQYF | TRBD2 | 16 | TRBJ2-5 | TRBV7-2 | many
TGCGCCAGCAGCCTGACAGGGGACACTGAAGCTTTCTTT | CASSLTGDTEAFF | TRBD1 | 13 | TRBJ1-1 | TRBV5-1 | many
TGCGCCAGCAGCCCCGGGACTAGCGGGGGTTACAATGAGCAGTTCTTC | CASSPGTSGGYNEQFF | TRBD2 | 16 | TRBJ2-1 | TRBV5-1 | many
TGTGCCAGCAGTGAATTCCCATCGACCTTGAACTATGGCTACACCTTC | CASSEFPSTLNYGYTF | - | 16 | TRBJ1-2 | TRBV2 | -
TGCGCCAGCAGCCCGACAGGGTTTCGAGATAATTCACCCCTCCACTTT | CASSPTGFRDNSPLHF | TRBD1 | 16 | TRBJ1-6 | TRBV4-1 | few
TGCGCCAGCAGCTTGACAGGGAAGGGCTACACCTTC | CASSLTGKGYTF | - | 12 | TRBJ1-2 | TRBV5-1 | many
TGCGCCAGCAGCGGGACAGGGAAGGTTTCCACCGGGGAGCTGTTTTTT | CASSGTGKVSTGELFF | TRBD1 | 16 | TRBJ2-2 | TRBV5-1 | many
TGCGCCAGCAGCCCGACAGGGGTGACCGGGGAGCTGTTTTTT | CASSPTGVTGELFF | TRBD1 | 14 | TRBJ2-2 | TRBV5-1 | many